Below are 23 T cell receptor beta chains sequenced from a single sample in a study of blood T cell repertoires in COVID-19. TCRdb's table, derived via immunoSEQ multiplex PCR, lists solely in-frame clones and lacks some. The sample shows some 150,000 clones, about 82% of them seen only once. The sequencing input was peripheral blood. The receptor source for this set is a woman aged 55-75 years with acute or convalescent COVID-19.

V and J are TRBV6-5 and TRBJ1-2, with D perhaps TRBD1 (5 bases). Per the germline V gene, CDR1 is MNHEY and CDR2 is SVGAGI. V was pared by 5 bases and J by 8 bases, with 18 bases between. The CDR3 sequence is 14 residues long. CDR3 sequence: CASSTIQGGRGYTF. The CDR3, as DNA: TGTGCCAGCAGTACGATTCAGGGAGGTCGGGGCTACACCTTC.

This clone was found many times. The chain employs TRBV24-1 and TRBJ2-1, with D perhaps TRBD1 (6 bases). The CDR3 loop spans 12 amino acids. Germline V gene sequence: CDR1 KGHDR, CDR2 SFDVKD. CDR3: CGQGRGCHEQFF. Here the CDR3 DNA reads TGTGGCCAGGGGCGAGGGTGTCATGAGCAGTTCTTC.

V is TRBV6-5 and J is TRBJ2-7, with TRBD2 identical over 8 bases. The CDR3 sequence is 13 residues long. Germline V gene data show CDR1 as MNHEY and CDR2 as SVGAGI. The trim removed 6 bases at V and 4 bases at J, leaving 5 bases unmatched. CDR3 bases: TGTGCCAGCAGCCGGGGGGGTGTGTACGAGCAGTACTTC. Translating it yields CASSRGGVYEQYF.

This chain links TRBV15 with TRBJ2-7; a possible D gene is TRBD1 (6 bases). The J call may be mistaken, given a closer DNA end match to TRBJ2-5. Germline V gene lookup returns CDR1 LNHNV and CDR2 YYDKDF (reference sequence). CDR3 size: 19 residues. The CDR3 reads CATSRSSNLGTILRETQYF. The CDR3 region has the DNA TGTGCCACCAGCAGAAGTTCAAACCTGGGGACAATATTGCGGGAGACCCAGTACTTC.

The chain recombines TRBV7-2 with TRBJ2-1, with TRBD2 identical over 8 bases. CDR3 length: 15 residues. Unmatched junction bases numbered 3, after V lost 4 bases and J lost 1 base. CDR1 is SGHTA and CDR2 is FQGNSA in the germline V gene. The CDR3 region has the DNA TGTGCCAGCAGCTACAAGCGGGGGTCCTACAATGAGCAGTTCTTC. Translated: CASSYKRGSYNEQFF.

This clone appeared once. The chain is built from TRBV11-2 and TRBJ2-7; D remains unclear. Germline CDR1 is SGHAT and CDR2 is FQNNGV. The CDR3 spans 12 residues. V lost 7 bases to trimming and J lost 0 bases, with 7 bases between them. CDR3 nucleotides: TGTGCCAGCAATGTCAACTCCTACGAGCAGTACTTC. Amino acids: CASNVNSYEQYF.

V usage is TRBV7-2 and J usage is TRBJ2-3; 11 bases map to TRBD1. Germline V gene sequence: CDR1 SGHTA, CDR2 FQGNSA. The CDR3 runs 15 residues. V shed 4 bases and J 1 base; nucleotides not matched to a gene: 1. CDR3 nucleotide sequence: TGTGCCAGCAGCTCGGACAGGGGGCGCACAGATACGCAGTATTTT. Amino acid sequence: CASSSDRGRTDTQYF.

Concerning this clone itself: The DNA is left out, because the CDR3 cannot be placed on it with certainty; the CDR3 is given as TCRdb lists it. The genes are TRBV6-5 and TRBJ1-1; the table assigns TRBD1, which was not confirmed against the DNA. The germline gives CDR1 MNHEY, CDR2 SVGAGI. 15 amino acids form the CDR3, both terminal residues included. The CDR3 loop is CASSSSDRANTEAFF.

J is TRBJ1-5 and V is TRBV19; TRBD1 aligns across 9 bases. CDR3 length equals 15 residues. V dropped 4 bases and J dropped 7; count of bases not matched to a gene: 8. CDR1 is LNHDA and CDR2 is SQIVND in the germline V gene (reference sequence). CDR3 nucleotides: TGTGCCAGTAGTACTCTTGGACAGGGGAGCCAGCCCCAGCATTTT. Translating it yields CASSTLGQGSQPQHF. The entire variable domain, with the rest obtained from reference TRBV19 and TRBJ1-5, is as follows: DGGITQSPKYLFRKEGQNVTLSCEQNLNHDAMYWYRQDPGQGLRLIYYSQIVNDFQKGDIAEGYSVSREKKESFPLTVTSAQKNPTAFYLCASSTLGQGSQPQHFGDGTRLSIL.

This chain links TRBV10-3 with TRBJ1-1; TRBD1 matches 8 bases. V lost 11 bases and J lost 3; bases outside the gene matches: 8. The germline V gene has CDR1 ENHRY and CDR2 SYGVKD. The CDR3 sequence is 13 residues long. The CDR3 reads CALRTGMDTEAFF. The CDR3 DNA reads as TGTGCCCTACGGACAGGGATGGACACTGAAGCTTTCTTT.

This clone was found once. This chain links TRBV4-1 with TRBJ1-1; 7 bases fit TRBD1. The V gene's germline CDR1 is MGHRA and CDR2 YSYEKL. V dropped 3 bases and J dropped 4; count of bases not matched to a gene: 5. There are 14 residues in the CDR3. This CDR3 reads CASSHRQGGTEAFF. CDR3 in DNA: TGCGCCAGCAGCCACCGACAGGGAGGCACTGAAGCTTTCTTT.

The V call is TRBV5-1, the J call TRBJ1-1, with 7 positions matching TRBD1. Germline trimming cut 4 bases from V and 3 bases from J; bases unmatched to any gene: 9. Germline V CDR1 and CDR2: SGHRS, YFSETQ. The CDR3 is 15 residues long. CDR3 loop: CASSRDRAPHTEAFF. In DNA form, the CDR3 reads TGCGCCAGCAGCCGCGACAGGGCTCCGCACACTGAAGCTTTCTTT.

The CDR3: CASQLADRDYYGYTF. CDR3 nucleotides: TGTGCCAGCCAGCTTGCGGACAGGGACTACTATGGCTACACCTTC. This chain links TRBV18 with TRBJ1-2; 8 nucleotides align to TRBD1. This CDR3 spans 15 amino acids. V gave up 8 bases and J gave up 3 bases; unmatched junction bases: 11. Germline-derived CDR1 and CDR2 are KGHSH and LQKENI.

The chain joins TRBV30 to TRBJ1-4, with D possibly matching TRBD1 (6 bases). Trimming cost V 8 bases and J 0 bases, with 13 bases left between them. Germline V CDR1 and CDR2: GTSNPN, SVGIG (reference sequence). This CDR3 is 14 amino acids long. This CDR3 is CAGGQIATNEKLFF. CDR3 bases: TGTGCCGGCGGACAGATAGCAACTAATGAAAAACTGTTTTTT.

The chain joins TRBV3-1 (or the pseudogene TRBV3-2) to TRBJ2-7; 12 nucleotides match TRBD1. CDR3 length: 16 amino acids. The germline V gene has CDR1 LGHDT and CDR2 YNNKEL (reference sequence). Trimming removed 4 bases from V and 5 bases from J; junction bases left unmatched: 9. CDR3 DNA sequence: TGTGCCAGCAGCCCGATCATGGGACAGGGGGCAAACGAGCAGTACTTC. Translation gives CASSPIMGQGANEQYF.

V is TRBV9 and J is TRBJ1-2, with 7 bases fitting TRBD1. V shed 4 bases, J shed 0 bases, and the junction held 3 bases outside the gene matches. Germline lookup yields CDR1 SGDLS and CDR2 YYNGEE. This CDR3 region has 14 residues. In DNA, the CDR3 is TGTGCCAGCAGCCCAGGGGGGACTAACTATGGCTACACCTTC. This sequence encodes CASSPGGTNYGYTF.

The CDR3 sequence: CASSSTETQETQYF. CDR3 nucleotide sequence: TGTGCCAGCTCATCGACGGAGACTCAAGAGACCCAGTACTTC. This sequence joins TRBV18 and TRBJ2-5, with D unclear. CDR3 length: 14 residues. Germline loops: CDR1 KGHSH, CDR2 LQKENI. V was clipped by 5 bases and J by 2 bases, with 12 bases between them.

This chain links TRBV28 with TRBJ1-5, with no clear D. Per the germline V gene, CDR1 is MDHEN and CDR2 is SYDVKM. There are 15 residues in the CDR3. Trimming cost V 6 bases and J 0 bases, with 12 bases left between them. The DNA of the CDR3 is TGTGCCAGCAGAAGCCAGACATATAGCAATCAGCCCCAGCATTTT. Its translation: CASRSQTYSNQPQHF.

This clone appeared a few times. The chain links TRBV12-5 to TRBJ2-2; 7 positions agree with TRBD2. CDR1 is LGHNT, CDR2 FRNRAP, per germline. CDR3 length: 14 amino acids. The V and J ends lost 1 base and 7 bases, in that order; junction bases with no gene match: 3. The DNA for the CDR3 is TGTGCTAGTGGTTTGGGAGCGGGGCACGGGGAGCTGTTTTTT. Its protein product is CASGLGAGHGELFF.

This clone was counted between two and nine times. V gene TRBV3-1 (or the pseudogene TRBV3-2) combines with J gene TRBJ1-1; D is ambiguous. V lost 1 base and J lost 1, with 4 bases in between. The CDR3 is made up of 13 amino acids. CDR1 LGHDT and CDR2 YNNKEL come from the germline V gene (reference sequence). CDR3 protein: CASSQGQNTEAFF. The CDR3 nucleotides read TGTGCCAGCAGCCAAGGACAGAACACTGAAGCTTTCTTT.

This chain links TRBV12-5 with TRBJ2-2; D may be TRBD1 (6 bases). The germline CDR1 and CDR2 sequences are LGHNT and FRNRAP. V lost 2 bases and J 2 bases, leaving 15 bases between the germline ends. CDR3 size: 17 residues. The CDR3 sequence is CASGLPTSGVNTGELFF. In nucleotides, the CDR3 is TGTGCTAGTGGTTTGCCCACGTCAGGGGTTAACACCGGGGAGCTGTTTTTT.

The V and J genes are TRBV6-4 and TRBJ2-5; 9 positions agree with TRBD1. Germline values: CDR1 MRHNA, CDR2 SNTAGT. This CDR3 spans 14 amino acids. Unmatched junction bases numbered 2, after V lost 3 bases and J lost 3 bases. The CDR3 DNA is TGTGCCAGCAGTGATGGGACAGGGAAAGAGACCCAGTACTTC. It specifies CASSDGTGKETQYF.

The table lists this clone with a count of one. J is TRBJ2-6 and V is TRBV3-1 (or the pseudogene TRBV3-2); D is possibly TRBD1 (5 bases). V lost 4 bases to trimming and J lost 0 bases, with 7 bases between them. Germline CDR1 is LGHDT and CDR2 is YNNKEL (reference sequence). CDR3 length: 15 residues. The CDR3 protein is CASSLQVSGANVLTF. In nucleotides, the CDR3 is TGTGCCAGCAGCCTACAGGTCTCTGGGGCCAACGTCCTGACTTTC.